A single sample is the source of the 8 T cell receptor beta chains below, sequenced in a study of T-cell reconstitution after alpha-beta-depleted transplantation in children. Molecular barcoding with unique molecular identifiers was used for the TCRbeta library. In TCRdb, the PCR reads were re-called with MiXCR into one record per CDR3 protein. The sample shows some 640,000 distinct CDR3 sequences, roughly 17% of them seen only once. The sample consisted of PBMCs from the stem cell graft donor, taken from the stem cell graft. The source is a human donor who donated a stem cell graft to a child with acute myeloid leukemia.

The chain combines TRBV12-3 or TRBV12-4 with TRBJ2-3; either TRBD1 or TRBD2 may supply D (5 bases each). The CDR3 has 14 amino acids. Deletions cut 7 bases from V and 2 bases from J, with 13 bases between. The CDR3: CASNSGGNTDTQYF. In DNA, the CDR3 is TGTGCCAGCAATAGTGGGGGAAACACAGATACGCAGTATTTT.

This chain connects TRBV24-1 to TRBJ2-2; D call uncertain. The V and J ends lost 6 bases and 4 bases respectively, with 11 bases between them. Germline loops: CDR1 KGHDR, CDR2 SFDVKD. This CDR3 has 14 amino acids. The CDR3 DNA reads TGTGCCACCAGTACCTCCCGGGTCACCGGGGAGCTGTTTTTT. The encoded protein is CATSTSRVTGELFF.

V gene TRBV11-2 combines with J gene TRBJ2-7, with D possibly being TRBD1 (6 bases). With 5 bases removed from V and 4 bases from J, the gap between germline ends came to 15 bases. Germline CDR1 and CDR2: SGHAT and FQNNGV. This CDR3 region has 14 residues. The CDR3 loop reads CASSPWTEPYEQYF. CDR3 nucleotide sequence: TGTGCCAGCAGCCCTTGGACAGAGCCGTACGAGCAGTACTTC.

This clonotype was found a few times. V and J are TRBV7-2 and TRBJ2-2; 9 bases match TRBD2. Germline V CDR1 and CDR2: SGHTA, FQGNSA. With V trimmed by 2 bases and J by 6 bases, 4 bases remained unmatched. This CDR3 spans 15 amino acids. The CDR3 spells CASSLYAGGAGELFF. The CDR3 region has the DNA TGTGCCAGCAGCTTATATGCGGGGGGGGCCGGGGAGCTGTTTTTT.

The V and J genes are TRBV12-3 or TRBV12-4 and TRBJ1-5, with unresolved D. The CDR3 extends over 13 amino acids. V lost 4 bases and J lost 6, with 10 bases in between. CDR3 loop: CASSSGHGQPQHF. CDR3 in DNA: TGTGCCAGCAGTTCAGGTCACGGTCAGCCCCAGCATTTT.

This clonotype has just a few counts. This chain links TRBV7-9 with TRBJ1-6, with D uncertain. CDR3 size: 15 residues. Germline V gene data show CDR1 as SEHNR and CDR2 as FQNEAQ (reference sequence). V lost 3 bases to trimming and J lost 6 bases, with 12 bases between them. The CDR3 bases are TGTGCCAGCAGCTTTCCCGCGGGGAGTAATTCACCCCTCCACTTT. Its protein product is CASSFPAGSNSPLHF.

V is TRBV11-3 and J is TRBJ2-7; weak D call: TRBD1 (7 bases). Germline V CDR1 and CDR2: SGHNT, YENEEA. Trimming took 2 bases from V and 1 from J, leaving 12 bases between them. This CDR3 spans 15 amino acids. CDR3 in amino acids: CASSLHRGLSYEQYF. CDR3 sequence (DNA): TGTGCCAGCAGCTTACACAGGGGACTTTCCTACGAGCAGTACTTC.

This clonotype showed up just a few times. This chain connects TRBV12-3 or TRBV12-4 to TRBJ1-2; D may be TRBD1 (6 bases). Trimming removed 5 bases at V and 5 bases at J, with 21 bases between. The CDR3 runs 16 residues. CDR3 sequence: CASSLSSWGAPYGYTF. The CDR3 DNA reads as TGTGCCAGCAGTCTTTCGTCTTGGGGGGCGCCTTATGGCTACACCTTC.